These 28 T cell receptor beta chains originate from one sample sequenced in a study of T-cell memory formation after mild COVID-19. Each CDR3 protein is one row after TCRdb ran MiXCR on the 5' RACE reads. The sample carries 430,000 or so distinct CDR3 sequences, more than 20% recorded once. Source material: PBMCs or a T cell subset sorted from them (not recorded which). The origin of the receptors is an adult woman who had mild COVID-19 (a few samples of this study predate the infection). Cell type and time point are not known.

This clonotype was found a few times. V gene TRBV7-3 combines with J gene TRBJ1-1, with D maybe TRBD1 (6 bases). CDR3 length equals 15 residues. The V and J ends lost 5 bases and 5 bases respectively, with 18 bases between them. Germline V gene data show CDR1 as SGHTA and CDR2 as FQGTGA. The CDR3 loop reads CASSPATGQLTEAFF. The CDR3 DNA reads TGTGCCAGCAGCCCCGCAACAGGACAGCTTACTGAAGCTTTCTTT.

This chain joins TRBV9 and TRBJ2-7; D is perhaps TRBD1 (5 bases). Trimming removed 3 bases from V and 0 bases from J, with 10 bases in between. This CDR3 has 14 residues. Germline-derived CDR1 and CDR2 are SGDLS and YYNGEE. CDR3 region: CASSGGQSSYEQYF. The CDR3 nucleotides read TGTGCCAGCAGCGGGGGCCAGTCCTCCTACGAGCAGTACTTC.

This clonotype has more than one count but fewer than ten. The J gene is TRBJ1-2, the V gene TRBV7-9; D remains ambiguous. CDR1 and CDR2 from the germline V gene are SEHNR and FQNEAQ (reference sequence). V lost 1 base and J lost 4, with 7 bases in between. The CDR3 length is 13 residues. CDR3 bases: TGTGCCAGCAGCTTAGAGGGCCGCTATGGCTACACCTTC. Its translation: CASSLEGRYGYTF. The full variable domain, with the rest looked up from reference TRBV7-9 and TRBJ1-2, is DTGVSQNPRHKITKRGQNVTFRCDPISEHNRLYWYRQTLGQGPEFLTYFQNEAQLEKSRLLSDRFSAERPKGSFSTLEIQRTEQGDSAMYLCASSLEGRYGYTFGSGTRLTVV.

The chain carries TRBV4-1 and TRBJ2-7, with a tentative D call TRBD1 (5 bases). V was cut by 3 bases and J by 5 bases, with 14 bases left in between. This CDR3 contains 14 residues. CDR1 is MGHRA and CDR2 is YSYEKL in the germline V gene. The CDR3 DNA reads TGCGCCAGCAGCCAGACGACAGCAGTCAACGAGCAGTACTTC. Protein sequence: CASSQTTAVNEQYF.

The chain couples TRBV7-3 to TRBJ2-2; 8 nucleotides line up with TRBD1. V shed 6 bases, J shed 0 bases, and the junction held 6 bases outside the gene matches. From germline, CDR1 is SGHTA and CDR2 FQGTGA. The CDR3 loop spans 16 amino acids. The CDR3 loop is CASRLGQGPNTGELFF. The CDR3, as DNA: TGTGCCAGCAGACTAGGACAGGGTCCGAACACCGGGGAGCTGTTTTTT.

Only a few counts were recorded for this clonotype. The V and J genes are TRBV5-1 and TRBJ1-1, with TRBD1 matching 8 bases. V was pared by 4 bases and J by 0 bases, with 5 bases of the junction left unmatched. CDR1 is SGHRS and CDR2 is YFSETQ in the germline V gene. This CDR3 contains 15 residues. CDR3 in DNA: TGCGCCAGCAGCCAGGGACAGGTTATGAACACTGAAGCTTTCTTT. Protein sequence: CASSQGQVMNTEAFF. Complete variable domain (other parts from reference TRBV5-1 and TRBJ1-1): KAGVTQTPRYLIKTRGQQVTLSCSPISGHRSVSWYQQTPGQGLQFLFEYFSETQRNKGNFPGRFSGRQFSNSRSEMNVSTLELGDSALYLCASSQGQVMNTEAFFGQGTRLTVV.

This clonotype was found once. This chain joins TRBV14 and TRBJ1-2; a possible D gene is TRBD1 (6 bases). The CDR3 is 15 amino acids. CDR1 is SGHDN and CDR2 is FVKESK in the germline V gene. The V gene lost 5 bases and the J gene lost 5 bases, with 18 bases spanning the gap. CDR3 region: CASSSTAGGRYGYTF. CDR3 DNA: TGTGCCAGCAGCTCAACCGCGGGGGGCCGGTATGGCTACACCTTC.

In this sample, this clonotype turned up a few times. The genes are TRBV7-8 and TRBJ1-5; no firm D call. The V gene lost 5 bases and the J gene lost 1 base, with 9 bases spanning the gap. The CDR3 sequence is 14 residues long. Per germline, CDR1 SGHVS and CDR2 FQNEAQ. This CDR3 is CASSPLGSNQPQHF. DNA of the CDR3: TGTGCCAGCAGCCCCCTCGGGAGCAATCAGCCCCAGCATTTT. The variable domain in full, with the rest retrieved from reference TRBV7-8 and TRBJ1-5, is GAGVSQSPRYKVAKRGQDVALRCDPISGHVSLFWYQQALGQGPEFLTYFQNEAQLDKSGLPSDRFFAERPEGSVSTLKIQRTQQEDSAVYLCASSPLGSNQPQHFGDGTRLSIL.

This clonotype was recorded a few times. This chain connects TRBV7-3 to TRBJ2-3, with TRBD2 as a possible D gene (6 bases). Trimming removed 2 bases from V and 2 bases from J, with 14 bases in between. CDR3 length equals 16 residues. The V gene's germline CDR1 is SGHTA and CDR2 FQGTGA. The CDR3 bases are TGTGCCAGCAGCTTACGGGCGGGACTGAACACAGATACGCAGTATTTT. Translation: CASSLRAGLNTDTQYF.

V gene TRBV20-1 combines with J gene TRBJ2-7; 9 bases are shared with TRBD1. V gave up 1 base and J gave up 3 bases; unmatched junction bases: 10. Germline V gene sequence: CDR1 DFQATT, CDR2 SNEGSKA (reference sequence). The CDR3 is made up of 16 amino acids. The CDR3 sequence: CSARAEVPGQGYEQYF. CDR3 sequence (DNA): TGCAGTGCTAGAGCGGAAGTTCCGGGACAGGGCTACGAGCAGTACTTC.

The gene calls are TRBV11-2 and TRBJ2-7; 11 bases are a match to TRBD2. CDR1 and CDR2 (germline): SGHAT, FQNNGV. The ends lost 5 bases at V and 3 bases at J; junction bases unmatched: 9. CDR3 length equals 16 residues. CDR3 nucleotides: TGTGCCAGCAGCCCACCGACTAGCGGGATTAACTACGAGCAGTACTTC. It encodes CASSPPTSGINYEQYF.

The V gene is TRBV20-1, the J gene TRBJ2-5, with TRBD2 matching 8 bases. Germline CDR1 DFQATT, CDR2 SNEGSKA (reference sequence). V shed 5 bases, J shed 4 bases, and the junction held 9 bases outside the gene matches. The CDR3 is 14 residues long. The chain's CDR3 is CSASTGGKGETQYF. DNA of the CDR3: TGCAGTGCTTCGACGGGGGGGAAGGGAGAGACCCAGTACTTC.

The gene calls are TRBV20-1 and TRBJ2-1, with a tentative D call TRBD2 (6 bases). The V and J ends lost 0 bases and 3 bases respectively, with 15 bases between them. The CDR3 runs to 16 residues. Looked up from germline, CDR1 is DFQATT and CDR2 is SNEGSKA (reference sequence). CDR3 sequence reads: CSARDRPRRGYNEQFF. In nucleotides, the CDR3 is TGCAGTGCTAGAGATCGTCCCCGGAGGGGCTACAATGAGCAGTTCTTC.

A few counts support this clonotype. This may stem from a read error, because a much larger clone lies one nucleotide away. J is TRBJ2-5 and V is TRBV6-1; D unresolved. This CDR3 region has 11 residues. Germline loops: CDR1 MNHNS, CDR2 SASEGT. The germline V and J ends were trimmed by 7 bases and 5 bases, with 8 bases remaining between them. The CDR3 region is CASTIGETQYF. CDR3 bases: TGTGCCAGCACCATAGGGGAGACCCAGTACTTC.

The J gene is TRBJ2-7, the V gene TRBV21-1; the table's TRBD1 call for D was not verified on the DNA. TRBV21-1 is flagged as a pseudogene. This CDR3 is built from 15 residues. The CDR3 DNA sequence: TGTGCCAGCAGCAAACGCGGGGACAGAAACTACGAGCAGTACTTC. Its translation is CASSKRGDRNYEQYF.

Only a few counts were recorded for this clonotype. This rearrangement joins TRBV6-5 to TRBJ1-1, with D possibly matching TRBD1 (5 bases). CDR1 and CDR2 (germline): MNHEY, SVGAGI. This CDR3 is 13 amino acids long. V dropped 2 bases and J dropped 7 bases, with 11 bases sitting between them. CDR3 protein: CASSYTTQGEAFF. CDR3 DNA: TGTGCCAGCAGTTACACAACTCAGGGTGAAGCTTTCTTT.

V gene TRBV5-1 combines with J gene TRBJ2-7; 7 bases agree with TRBD1. The length of the CDR3 is 15 residues. Germline V lookup: CDR1 SGHRS, CDR2 YFSETQ. J was trimmed by 4 bases and V by 0 bases; bases with no gene match: 7. The DNA for the CDR3 is TGCGCCAGCAGCTTGGCGGGACAGTCAGTGTACGAGCAGTACTTC. Translated, it gives CASSLAGQSVYEQYF.

This sequence joins TRBV7-9 and TRBJ2-5; D might be TRBD1 or TRBD2, each matching 5 bases. The germline gives CDR1 SEHNR, CDR2 FQNEAQ (reference sequence). Trimming removed 1 base from V and 4 bases from J, with 13 bases in between. The CDR3 runs 15 residues. The DNA for the CDR3 is TGTGCCAGCAGCTTAGTATCCGGGGCGGGAGAGACCCAGTACTTC. Amino acids: CASSLVSGAGETQYF.

The rearrangement links TRBV9 to TRBJ1-1; D perhaps matches TRBD1 (5 bases). This CDR3 spans 15 amino acids. Germline V gives CDR1 SGDLS, CDR2 YYNGEE. Deletions cut 0 bases from V and 3 bases from J, with 12 bases between. The CDR3 reads CASSVVGSGDTEAFF. Here the CDR3 DNA reads TGTGCCAGCAGCGTAGTTGGTTCGGGGGACACTGAAGCTTTCTTT.

This clonotype was picked up many times. The chain links TRBV24-1 to TRBJ2-3, with D unclear. Trimming pared 4 bases from V and 0 bases from J, leaving 10 bases between. The germline V gene has CDR1 KGHDR and CDR2 SFDVKD. CDR3 size: 15 residues. CDR3 in DNA: TGTGCCACCAGTGACCCGACGGACAGCACAGATACGCAGTATTTT. It codes for CATSDPTDSTDTQYF.

This clonotype was seen only once. The V call is TRBV3-1, the J call TRBJ2-5; 16 positions agree with TRBD2. Per the germline V gene, CDR1 is LGHDT and CDR2 is YNNKEL (reference sequence). With 5 bases clipped from V and 3 bases from J, the junction kept 3 bases outside the gene matches. There are 16 residues in the CDR3. The CDR3 DNA reads as TGTGCCAGCAGCGCCGGGACTAGCGGGGGGGAAGAGACCCAGTACTTC. Translation: CASSAGTSGGEETQYF.

This clonotype was picked up a small number of times. The chain is built from TRBV4-3 and TRBJ1-4, with D perhaps matching TRBD1 (6 bases). The CDR3 length is 15 residues. Trimming cost V 1 base and J 4 bases, with 10 bases left between them. Per germline, CDR1 LGHNA and CDR2 YSLEER. CDR3 coding DNA: TGCGCCAGCAGCCAAGGCGGGGGGCTTAATGAAAAACTGTTTTTT. Encoded protein: CASSQGGGLNEKLFF.

This clonotype was found a few times. The chain is built from TRBV6-6 and TRBJ2-3; no clear D. This CDR3 contains 18 residues. CDR1 is MNHNY, CDR2 SVGAGI, per germline (reference sequence). V gave up 7 bases and J gave up 2 bases, with 25 bases separating them. DNA for the CDR3: TGTGCCAGCAACGACCCGCTGGCCCACTCTATATCCACAGATACGCAGTATTTT. This codes for CASNDPLAHSISTDTQYF.

The CDR3, as DNA: TGTGCCAGCAGGGACGCTTCGGGACAGAGGTACGAGCAGTACTTC. Its translation: CASRDASGQRYEQYF. The chain joins TRBV6-5 to TRBJ2-7, with 7 positions matching TRBD1. V lost 6 bases and J lost 4; bases outside the gene matches: 12. The CDR3 runs to 15 residues. Germline lookup yields CDR1 MNHEY and CDR2 SVGAGI.

This clonotype was observed at least ten times. J is TRBJ2-2 and V is TRBV4-1; possibly TRBD1 or TRBD2 for D (5 bases each). V was shortened by 8 bases and J by 0 bases, with 10 bases between the two germline ends. The germline gives CDR1 MGHRA, CDR2 YSYEKL. This CDR3 has 14 amino acids. The CDR3 here is CASGTASNTGELFF. Here the CDR3 DNA reads TGCGCCAGCGGGACGGCCTCGAACACCGGGGAGCTGTTTTTT.

This clonotype came up a few times. V and J are TRBV5-1 and TRBJ1-1, with D unresolved. Germline assignment: CDR1 SGHRS and CDR2 YFSETQ. The CDR3 has 16 amino acids. V shed 0 bases and J shed 1 base, with 13 bases lying between them. The CDR3 reads CASSLGHSTGNTEAFF. As DNA, the CDR3 is TGCGCCAGCAGCTTGGGGCACTCTACGGGGAACACTGAAGCTTTCTTT.

The rearrangement uses TRBV7-2 and TRBJ1-1; D gene unclear. V lost 1 base, J lost 1 base, and 13 bases lay in between. The V gene's germline CDR1 is SGHTA and CDR2 FQGNSA. The CDR3 sequence is 16 residues long. The DNA of the CDR3 is TGTGCCAGCAGCTTAGGAAGGAACAGTTCGAACACTGAAGCTTTCTTT. It yields the protein CASSLGRNSSNTEAFF.

This clonotype was seen many times. The chain links TRBV5-1 to TRBJ2-5, with 8 bases aligning to TRBD1. Germline V lookup: CDR1 SGHRS, CDR2 YFSETQ. J lost 0 bases, V lost 4 bases, and 5 bases had no gene match. The CDR3 sequence is 15 residues long. The chain's CDR3 is CASSPGQGYQETQYF. CDR3 DNA: TGCGCCAGCAGCCCCGGACAGGGCTACCAAGAGACCCAGTACTTC.